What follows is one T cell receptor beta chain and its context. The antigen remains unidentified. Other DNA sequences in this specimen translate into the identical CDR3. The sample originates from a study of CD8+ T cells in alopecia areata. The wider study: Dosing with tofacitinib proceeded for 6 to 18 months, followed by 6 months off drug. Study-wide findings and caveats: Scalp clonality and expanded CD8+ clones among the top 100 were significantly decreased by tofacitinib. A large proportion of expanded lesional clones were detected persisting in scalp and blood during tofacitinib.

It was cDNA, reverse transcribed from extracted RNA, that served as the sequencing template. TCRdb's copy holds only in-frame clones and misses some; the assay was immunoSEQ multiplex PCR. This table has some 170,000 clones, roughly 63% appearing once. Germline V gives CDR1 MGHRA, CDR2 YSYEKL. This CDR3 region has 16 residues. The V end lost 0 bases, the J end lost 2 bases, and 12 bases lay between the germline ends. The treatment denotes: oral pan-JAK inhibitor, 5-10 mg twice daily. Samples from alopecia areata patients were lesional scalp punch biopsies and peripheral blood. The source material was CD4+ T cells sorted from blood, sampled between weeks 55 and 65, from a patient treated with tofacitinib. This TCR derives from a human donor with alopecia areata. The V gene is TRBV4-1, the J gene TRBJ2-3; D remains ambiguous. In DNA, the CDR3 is TGCGCCAGCAGCCAAGATCGAGGTATTAACACAGATACGCAGTATTTT. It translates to CASSQDRGINTDTQYF.